This TCR beta chain was recovered during a study of beta chain features in type 1 diabetes (dated by TCRdb to about 2018). Turning to the overall study: Patients and healthy donors did not differ in mean age, gender distribution, total cell number or subset yield. Across all samples, fewer than 130 million sorted cells were examined, and cell number per subset correlated strongly with RNA yield. In the study, recently diagnosed type 1 diabetes patients and matched healthy donors were compared on the TCRB repertoires of their sorted circulating CD4+ T cell subsets. Naive and central memory subsets were obtained from all 28 donors, but regulatory and stem cell-like memory subsets were isolated from only 8 patients and about 8 healthy donors. General study outcomes and caveats: In all four CD4+ subsets, TCRB CDR3 length was moderately but significantly shorter in type 1 diabetes patients. PCR might favor shorter templates, but patient and control samples were amplified and corrected together, so any skew would affect both groups equally. At VDJ recombination sites, type 1 diabetes patients had fewer insertions and more deleted nucleotides, which implies abnormalities in thymic rearrangement. Only small numbers of individuals were included in the HLA sub-analyses, which left unresolved whether HLA type had any influence on TCRB rearrangement. Naive, central memory and regulatory TCRB repertoires appeared more similar among patients than among healthy donors. Because cDNA was sequenced instead of genomic DNA, highly expressing activated cells could be over-represented, though the groups showed no difference in activation or CD3 levels.

From each donor, a single peripheral blood sample of roughly 0.11 L on average was drawn into heparinised tubes. A BD FACSAria II and a panel including CD45RO, CCR7, CD25, CD127, CD95 and CD27 were used to sort naive, central memory, regulatory and stem cell-like memory CD4+ T cells. All sorted populations exceeded 98% purity. Right away, PBMCs were isolated by Lymphoprep density gradient centrifugation and were stained directly, with no culture step. So that batch effects would be minimized, each experiment stained and sorted samples in pairs, pairing one healthy donor with one patient. The CDR3 measures 12 amino acids from cysteine to phenylalanine. Left in the record is the CDR3 DNA by itself, 36 bases read in frame from the first base. V and J are truncated by 5 bases and 7 bases respectively, leaving an intervening sequence of 11 bases. From a lookup of the germline V gene, CDR1 and CDR2 are SGHTA and FQGNSA.

The entire amount of isolated RNA was reverse transcribed using the High Capacity cDNA Reverse Transcription Kit, so the sequenced TCRB transcripts were expressed ones. Deep immunoSEQ sequencing was performed on naive, central memory and regulatory T cell samples, with an average of around 3.4 million total reads per sample. Sorted cells were lysed in RLT buffer and RNA was extracted with DNase-treated RNeasy Micro or Mini kits, depending on cell number. To prevent cross-contamination, each cell subset was processed individually, whereas patient and healthy donor samples were processed jointly. Using the immunoSEQ multiplex PCR, TCRB sequences were amplified from cDNA into 87-bp fragments spanning the CDR3 region. Sequencing of the amplicons was done on the Illumina HiSeq platform. From the authors' description of their analysis: PCR bias was computationally corrected using synthetic template baselines, reads within Hamming distance 2 were collapsed, and singletons that could not be merged were discarded. Reads were aligned against IMGT so that V, D and J genes, CDR3 length and insertions or deletions at six rearrangement sites could be assigned. Within each subset, clonotype counts were normalized to the number of sorted cells before true diversity and Gini coefficients were calculated with the tcR R package. The overlap coefficient, calculated on TCRB nucleotide sequences, was used to quantify repertoire sharing. TCRdb re-hosts the immuneACCESS table, in-frame sequences only. Its copies lack some clones; in the studies checked, an unresolved V gene accounts for under half of them, and the cause for the rest is not known. Clone size and the V and J calls come from that table; the DNA yielded D and trimming. This sample lists 250,000 to 350,000 clones; around 15% were detected once. Together, the top ten hold over 5.5% of the sample.

In regard to this clone: There is no known antigen for this receptor. Per-nucleotide qualities are absent, and no much larger clonotype sits a single base away.

Rearrangement joined TRBV7-2 to TRBJ1-2; TRBD1 might be the D gene, on 5 matching bases. This receptor was obtained from a man younger than 45 in good health. Specimen: central memory CD4+ T cells from blood. The CDR3 protein: CASSLRGAGYTF. The DNA sequence is as follows: TGTGCCAGCAGCCTTCGTGGGGCTGGCTACACCTTC.